Listed below are T cell receptor beta chains from one sample, sequenced in a study of OX40 agonist ivuxolimab in advanced cancers. The data were produced by immunoSEQ multiplex PCR, yet TCRdb's version contains in-frame clones alone and is incomplete. This table holds fewer than 80,000 clones, 85% found once. The sequencing used CD4+ or CD8+ T cells sorted from blood, collected in a trial of the OX40 agonist ivuxolimab. Receptor source: an adult with an advanced solid tumor such as melanoma, head and neck, liver or kidney cancer. Both conserved end residues are part of each CDR3. Each record gives: V gene, clone size, D gene, J gene, CDR3 protein, CDR3 DNA. The D gene is left open where the match is weak. Size is omitted from some rows. Given values are once, few, many or a class for expanded clones.

V gene: TRBV28
clone size: .
D gene: TRBD2
J gene: TRBJ2-4
CDR3 protein: CASSQAVGLAGGHTKNIQYF
CDR3 DNA: TGTGCCAGCAGTCAGGCCGTCGGACTAGCGGGAGGGCATACCAAAAACATTCAGTACTTC

V gene: TRBV18
clone size: .
D gene: TRBD1
J gene: TRBJ1-1
CDR3 protein: CASSPGDRESTEAFF
CDR3 DNA: TGTGCCAGCTCACCCGGGGACAGGGAGTCGACTGAAGCTTTCTTT

V gene: TRBV5-5
clone size: .
D gene: TRBD1
J gene: TRBJ2-1
CDR3 protein: CASSPDRGTYNEQFF
CDR3 DNA: TGTGCCAGCAGCCCCGACAGGGGTACCTACAATGAGCAGTTCTTC

V gene: TRBV5-4
clone size: .
D gene: TRBD1
J gene: TRBJ2-2
CDR3 protein: CASSSGQGTGELFF
CDR3 DNA: TGTGCCAGCAGCTCGGGACAGGGGACCGGGGAGCTGTTTTTT

V gene: TRBV20-1
clone size: .
D gene: .
J gene: TRBJ2-1
CDR3 protein: CSALELNEQFF
CDR3 DNA: TGCAGTGCCCTAGAACTGAATGAGCAGTTCTTC

V gene: TRBV6-5
clone size: .
D gene: .
J gene: TRBJ1-4
CDR3 protein: CASRGLATNEKLFF
CDR3 DNA: TGTGCCAGCAGAGGACTTGCAACTAATGAAAAACTGTTTTTT

V gene: TRBV11-3
clone size: .
D gene: TRBD1
J gene: TRBJ1-5
CDR3 protein: CASSSTGGGNQPQHF
CDR3 DNA: TGTGCCAGCAGCTCCACAGGGGGTGGCAATCAGCCCCAGCATTTT

V gene: TRBV30
clone size: .
D gene: TRBD2
J gene: TRBJ2-5
CDR3 protein: CAWSAGGYGQETQYF
CDR3 DNA: TGTGCCTGGAGTGCGGGGGGATACGGCCAAGAGACCCAGTACTTC

V gene: TRBV5-4
clone size: once
D gene: .
J gene: TRBJ2-6
CDR3 protein: CASSFPGSGANVLTF
CDR3 DNA: TGTGCCAGCAGCTTTCCAGGTTCTGGGGCCAACGTCCTGACTTTC

V gene: TRBV7-3
clone size: .
D gene: .
J gene: TRBJ2-3
CDR3 protein: CASSLGTTDTQYF
CDR3 DNA: TGTGCCAGCAGCTTAGGTACCACAGATACGCAGTATTTT

V gene: TRBV10-3
clone size: once
D gene: .
J gene: TRBJ2-3
CDR3 protein: CAISVGVTDTQYF
CDR3 DNA: TGTGCCATCAGTGTAGGGGTTACAGATACGCAGTATTTT

V gene: TRBV4-2
clone size: .
D gene: TRBD1
J gene: TRBJ1-2
CDR3 protein: CASRGGLGTGEEYGYTF
CDR3 DNA: TGTGCCAGCAGAGGGGGTCTTGGGACAGGGGAGGAGTATGGCTACACCTTC

V gene: TRBV4-1
clone size: .
D gene: .
J gene: TRBJ2-4
CDR3 protein: CASSQPRKDNIQYF
CDR3 DNA: TGCGCCAGCAGCCAACCCCGGAAGGATAACATTCAGTACTTC

V gene: TRBV7-2
clone size: once
D gene: TRBD1
J gene: TRBJ2-7
CDR3 protein: CASSRTGKSYEQYF
CDR3 DNA: TGTGCCAGCAGCCGGACAGGGAAGTCCTACGAGCAGTACTTC

V gene: TRBV30
clone size: .
D gene: TRBD2
J gene: TRBJ2-5
CDR3 protein: CAWGAGTSEETQYF
CDR3 DNA: TGTGCCTGGGGGGCCGGGACTAGCGAAGAGACCCAGTACTTC

V gene: TRBV27
clone size: .
D gene: .
J gene: TRBJ2-1
CDR3 protein: CASSPQWIAPNEQFF
CDR3 DNA: TGTGCCAGCAGTCCCCAATGGATAGCTCCGAATGAGCAGTTCTTC

V gene: TRBV7-2
clone size: .
D gene: TRBD2
J gene: TRBJ2-4
CDR3 protein: CASSGSGRKDKNIQYF
CDR3 DNA: TGTGCCAGCAGCGGTAGCGGGAGAAAGGACAAAAACATTCAGTACTTC

V gene: TRBV19
clone size: few
D gene: .
J gene: TRBJ1-1
CDR3 protein: CASRRGEGIGMNTEAFF
CDR3 DNA: TGTGCCAGTAGGAGGGGGGAGGGGATTGGGATGAACACTGAAGCTTTCTTT

V gene: TRBV6-5
clone size: .
D gene: TRBD2
J gene: TRBJ2-7
CDR3 protein: CATTGGRVYEQYF
CDR3 DNA: TGTGCCACCACGGGGGGGCGGGTCTACGAGCAGTACTTC

V gene: TRBV7-9
clone size: once
D gene: .
J gene: TRBJ1-1
CDR3 protein: CASSLPFRVPEAFF
CDR3 DNA: TGTGCCAGCAGCTTACCCTTCAGGGTCCCTGAAGCTTTCTTT

V gene: TRBV7-9
clone size: .
D gene: .
J gene: TRBJ1-1
CDR3 protein: CASSPPGQLNTEAFF
CDR3 DNA: TGTGCCAGCAGCCCCCCCGGACAGTTGAACACTGAAGCTTTCTTT

V gene: TRBV5-1
clone size: .
D gene: TRBD2
J gene: TRBJ2-1
CDR3 protein: CASSLVPSGENEQFF
CDR3 DNA: TGCGCCAGCAGCTTGGTCCCTAGCGGGGAGAATGAGCAGTTCTTC

V gene: TRBV7-3
clone size: .
D gene: TRBD2
J gene: TRBJ2-3
CDR3 protein: CASSRSGNTDTQYF
CDR3 DNA: TGTGCCAGCAGCCGTAGCGGGAACACAGATACGCAGTATTTT

V gene: TRBV7-3
clone size: few
D gene: .
J gene: TRBJ2-5
CDR3 protein: CASSLGQGVEETQYF
CDR3 DNA: TGTGCCAGCAGCTTAGGGCAGGGAGTGGAAGAGACCCAGTACTTC

V gene: TRBV6-6
clone size: .
D gene: .
J gene: TRBJ1-3
CDR3 protein: CASSYDSSGNTIYF
CDR3 DNA: TGTGCCAGCAGTTACGACAGCTCTGGAAACACCATATATTTT

V gene: TRBV30
clone size: once
D gene: .
J gene: TRBJ2-1
CDR3 protein: CAWSTWGYNEQFF
CDR3 DNA: TGTGCCTGGAGTACGTGGGGCTACAATGAGCAGTTCTTC

V gene: TRBV18
clone size: .
D gene: TRBD1
J gene: TRBJ2-7
CDR3 protein: CASSPRPGQPTYEQYF
CDR3 DNA: TGTGCCAGCTCGCCACGGCCGGGACAGCCCACCTACGAGCAGTACTTC

V gene: TRBV30
clone size: .
D gene: .
J gene: TRBJ1-5
CDR3 protein: CAWSRQGNQPQHF
CDR3 DNA: TGTGCCTGGAGTCGGCAGGGCAATCAGCCCCAGCATTTT

V gene: TRBV2
clone size: .
D gene: .
J gene: TRBJ2-1
CDR3 protein: CASSEFSANNEQFF
CDR3 DNA: TGTGCCAGCAGTGAATTTTCCGCAAACAATGAGCAGTTCTTC

V gene: TRBV18
clone size: .
D gene: .
J gene: TRBJ2-7
CDR3 protein: CASSAAEGEQYF
CDR3 DNA: TGTGCCAGCTCGGCGGCAGAAGGCGAGCAGTACTTC

V gene: TRBV5-1
clone size: .
D gene: TRBD1
J gene: TRBJ2-3
CDR3 protein: CASSLGDRGLTDTQYF
CDR3 DNA: TGCGCCAGCAGCTTGGGAGACAGGGGGCTCACAGATACGCAGTATTTT

V gene: TRBV11-3
clone size: .
D gene: TRBD2
J gene: TRBJ2-1
CDR3 protein: CASSLDRGSGIIYNEQFF
CDR3 DNA: TGTGCCAGCAGCTTAGATCGGGGTAGCGGGATTATTTACAATGAGCAGTTCTTC

V gene: TRBV27
clone size: .
D gene: TRBD1
J gene: TRBJ2-2
CDR3 protein: CASSPYGTGDTGELFF
CDR3 DNA: TGTGCCAGCAGTCCGTACGGGACAGGAGATACCGGGGAGCTGTTTTTT

V gene: TRBV5-5
clone size: .
D gene: .
J gene: TRBJ2-5
CDR3 protein: CASSRGIQETQYF
CDR3 DNA: TGTGCCAGCAGCCGCGGGATCCAAGAGACCCAGTACTTC

V gene: TRBV28
clone size: few
D gene: TRBD1
J gene: TRBJ1-6
CDR3 protein: CASSLRTGGNSPLHF
CDR3 DNA: TGTGCCAGCAGTTTAAGGACAGGGGGTAATTCACCCCTCCACTTT

V gene: TRBV28
clone size: .
D gene: .
J gene: TRBJ2-7
CDR3 protein: CASSLDEQYF
CDR3 DNA: TGTGCCAGCAGTTTAGACGAGCAGTACTTC

V gene: TRBV4-2
clone size: .
D gene: TRBD1
J gene: TRBJ1-6
CDR3 protein: CASSQEQTGANSPLHF
CDR3 DNA: TGTGCCAGCAGCCAAGAACAGACAGGGGCTAATTCACCCCTCCACTTT

V gene: TRBV27
clone size: once
D gene: .
J gene: TRBJ1-1
CDR3 protein: CASSAARVTEAFF
CDR3 DNA: TGTGCCAGCAGTGCCGCACGAGTCACTGAAGCTTTCTTT

V gene: TRBV30
clone size: once
D gene: .
J gene: TRBJ2-6
CDR3 protein: CAWSRGSGANVLTF
CDR3 DNA: TGTGCCTGGAGCAGGGGCTCTGGGGCCAACGTCCTGACTTTC

V gene: TRBV6-5
clone size: .
D gene: .
J gene: TRBJ1-2
CDR3 protein: CATQDLRVGYTF
CDR3 DNA: TGTGCCACCCAGGATTTAAGGGTTGGCTACACCTTC

V gene: TRBV18
clone size: .
D gene: .
J gene: TRBJ2-7
CDR3 protein: CASSPSSGSYYEQYF
CDR3 DNA: TGTGCCAGCTCACCTAGCAGCGGGTCTTACTACGAGCAGTACTTC

V gene: TRBV11-3
clone size: .
D gene: .
J gene: TRBJ2-3
CDR3 protein: CASSFRTPSDTQYF
CDR3 DNA: TGTGCCAGCAGTTTCCGAACTCCTTCAGATACGCAGTATTTT